One and the same sample provided the 2 T cell receptor beta chains below, sequenced in a study of T-cell reconstitution after alpha-beta-depleted transplantation in children. The TCRbeta library incorporated unique molecular identifiers. TCRdb re-called the PCR reads with MiXCR, one entry per CDR3 protein. The repertoire has around 700,000 distinct CDR3 sequences, around 14% of them found once; the top ten carry 0.79%. This specimen consisted of PBMCs, obtained before TCRalphabeta/CD19-depleted stem cell transplant. The receptors shown here come from a girl aged 2-9 years with congenital amegakaryocytic thrombocytopenia, due to receive a stem cell transplant.

As for this clonotype: At one end, the junction sequence differs from germline, possibly due to a read error. The rearrangement joins TRBV4-2 to TRBJ2-3, with D tentatively TRBD1 or TRBD2 (5 bases each). Germline CDR1 LGHNA, CDR2 YNFKEQ. The CDR3 covers 16 residues. The chain's CDR3 is CARSRGILGVSDTQYF. CDR3 DNA sequence: TGTGCCAGGAGCCGTGGGATCTTGGGGGTATCGGATACGCAGTATTTT.

In this sample, this clonotype turned up many times. CDR3 residues: CASSLDSGQPQHF. CDR3 bases: TGCGCCAGCAGCCTTGATTCCGGGCAGCCCCAGCATTTT. The rearrangement uses TRBV4-1 and TRBJ1-5; no definite D call. Germline V gives CDR1 MGHRA, CDR2 YSYEKL. Trimming shortened V by 4 bases and J by 7 bases, and 11 bases separated the two germline ends. This CDR3 spans 13 amino acids.